The source of this TCR beta chain is a study of cytomegalovirus exposure and HLA in healthy donors (TCRdb year 2017). For context, the study as a whole: In an earlier analysis of 587 of the donors, under 300 Gb of sequence data and 90 million to 120 million unique TCR beta sequences from about 190 million T cells were reported. A separate validation cohort of some 130 different subjects was used in addition to the roughly 670-subject first cohort. Rather than using new phenotypic data, the later analysis identified candidate immune exposures from TCR beta sequences and from how often those sequences occurred across donors. Among 300 to 450 genotyped donors of the cohort, an average of roughly 240,000 unique TCR beta nucleotide sequences were sequenced per donor, around 18% of them non-productive. The study aimed to test whether signatures of past pathogen exposure could be identified by cataloging public T cell receptors. The number of donors typed differed by locus, with roughly 629-640 for A, B, C, DRB1 and DQB1, 522 for DQA1, 600 to 610 for DPA1, and some 440 for DPB1. A later genetic analysis used genome-wide SNP genotypes for about 65% of the roughly 670 donors, treating that subset as a discovery cohort. The T cell repertoires of some 670 subjects were profiled by immunosequencing and related to cytomegalovirus serostatus. Class I and class II HLA loci were covered by the typing at four-digit resolution. Among the roughly 380 genotyped donors, approximately 76% belonged to the genetic ancestry cluster associated with self-reported Caucasian donors. Four or five DR-DQ haplotypes were handled as single units for association and clustering because linkage in the cohort was strong. High-throughput TCR immunosequencing, statistical association of individual TCRs with disease status, and machine learning were combined to predict cytomegalovirus infection status. A later analysis re-analyzed previously published TCR beta repertoires from 500 to 700 donors and added high-resolution HLA genotyping to study TCR occurrence patterns. Donor age, sex, ethnicity and CMV serostatus were compiled together with the repertoire data. To decide whether each TCR beta V gene segment behaved as functional or pseudogenic, an earlier analysis of fewer than 750 of the donors relied on high-throughput TCR beta sequencing. All discovery cohort repertoires had been generated using a single sequencing platform. An early release covering some 640 HLA-typed donors comprised about 300 gigabases of sequencing data and some 79 million unique TCR sequences. What the authors observed across the whole study: Compared with equally common non-associated chains, HLA-associated TCR beta chains in a later analysis were more clonally expanded and had lower generation probabilities. Several of the top co-occurrence clusters appeared to be linked to parvovirus B19, influenza, CMV and Epstein-Barr virus, according to a later analysis. The sequencing pipeline was judged likely to have produced a cluster of highly shared sequence variants as a technical artifact. Because counts were too low, fewer than 20 rarely observed V segments, including chromosome 9 orphons, were excluded from the earlier analysis of some 540 of the donors. Across donors, most TCR sequences were observed very rarely, whereas some public TCRs were present in many individuals. Sequencing depth was assumed to be roughly uniform across donors in the presence/absence analyses, though that assumption may not hold. The 87-base-pair reads could not distinguish some IMGT-functional V segments, including TRBV6-2 and TRBV6-3, so those segments were excluded. In an earlier analysis of a few hundred of the donors, most TCR beta V segments were observed in productive rearrangements about 87% or about 30% of the time, broadly matching IMGT annotations. Strong co-occurrence of HLA alleles, especially DR and DQ, made assigning TCR associations to individual alleles difficult. The study gave a list of more than 150 TCR beta chains associated with cytomegalovirus. Because some donors lacked HLA typing at each locus, the association tests relied only on the typed subset. Linkage disequilibrium might explain the correlated functional status among segregating V segments, but an unknown experimental factor could not be excluded. A later analysis associated about 17,000 TCR beta sequences with specific HLA alleles at a false discovery rate of 0.05. Cytomegalovirus status was reported to be diagnosed by the classifier with high specificity and sensitivity in both the original and validation cohorts. The cohort was sequenced for TCR beta chains only, and without alpha or paired-chain data the features that could be detected were limited. Compared with the approximately 600-donor mean, donors in an Asian-associated ancestry cluster had fewer N-insertions in productive TCRs, according to a later genetic analysis. Immune exposure information for the cohort was limited to CMV serostatus. A further reported finding was that TCR beta sequences accurately predicted the HLA-A and HLA-B alleles for most subjects in the first cohort. Most CMV-associated TCR beta chains appeared to be HLA-restricted in a later analysis, and the HLA associations seemed to be driven largely by CMV exposure. V-gene and J-gene trimming of TCR beta chains was associated with a missense DCLRE1C variant in a later genetic analysis, and the association was replicated in an independent cohort. The authors suggested that the approach could potentially be extended to other disease states and immunological phenotypes. In a later analysis, TCR association rates were found to vary across HLA loci, with the most associated TCRs seen for DRB1 alleles and the fewest for HLA-C alleles. In vitro tests confirmed that a few of the cytomegalovirus-associated TCR beta chains recognize cytomegalovirus antigens.

Library preparation used the immunoSEQ multiplex PCR assay. For the multiplex PCR, a mixture combining 60 forward primers for TCR Vbeta segments and 13 reverse primers for TCR Jbeta segments was used. The CDR3 region of rearranged TCR beta genes was amplified from genomic DNA by a multiplex PCR assay. The amplified TCR beta libraries were sequenced on the Illumina HiSeq System as 87-base-pair reads. The study's processing was this. A later analysis tallied roughly 76 million unique TCR beta chains across the approximately 670 repertoires, and about 10 million of those chains were shared by two or more donors. Raw reads were error-corrected and collapsed into unique sequences with a nearest-neighbor algorithm that merged closely related sequences to remove PCR and sequencing errors. Alignment of CDR3 sequences to IMGT reference sequences was used to assign V, D and J gene segments. For a sequence to be retained, a match of at least six nucleotides was required to both a V gene segment and a J gene segment. Rearrangements were called productive when the CDR3 lacked stop codons and stayed in frame with V and J; all others were non-productive. Following IMGT convention, CDR3 was defined as the stretch from the second conserved V-encoded cysteine up to the conserved J-encoded phenylalanine. Sequences without an unambiguous match to a single V gene segment were excluded from the earlier analysis of 450 to 650 of the donors. An earlier analysis of under 750 of the donors called V segments functional above 56.7% productive rearrangements and segregating when the between-donor standard deviation exceeded 5%. A statistical classification framework was built to diagnose cytomegalovirus status from the catalog of TCR beta chain sequences. In a later analysis, V and J genes were assigned by comparing TCR nucleotide sequences against IMGT/GENE-DB human TR gene sequences. The TCRdist pipeline was used in a later analysis to assign CDR3 sequences and most-parsimonious VDJ recombination scenarios. In a later analysis, every TCR beta chain was defined by the combination of its CDR3 amino acid sequence and its V-gene family, and reads without a unique V-gene family were dropped. As a way to deal with suspected cross-contamination and a sequencing artifact, a later analysis dropped nearly 600 nucleotide sequences that were highly shared and had low generation probability. A later analysis calculated a clonal expansion index for each public chain from normalized within-repertoire ranks of inferred template counts. Generation probabilities in a later analysis came from a VDJ recombination model fitted to out-of-frame rearrangements, and those results were checked against IGoR. In a later analysis, TCR-TCR, TCR-HLA and TCR-CMV co-occurrence was scored with hypergeometric tests, and a repertoire-size bias correction was applied to TCR pairs. To estimate false discovery rates, a later analysis permuted the HLA or CMV assignments 20 times. In a later analysis, co-occurring TCRs were grouped using DBSCAN, with TCRdist sequence similarity added in when clustering inside HLA-allele-positive subsets. Repertoires with fewer than 30,000 or more than 120,000 public chains, plus five repertoires with anomalous nucleotide sharing, were excluded from co-occurrence clustering. What TCRdb holds here is the immuneACCESS table cut down to in-frame rearrangements. Part of the clones is not present; checked against another copy, under half of the missing clones reflect an unresolved V gene, and the others are unexplained. The V and J calls and clone size are taken from that table; D and trimming were inferred from the DNA. The sample includes approximately 210,000 clones, with over 60% observed a single time. The ten largest clonotypes hold over 2% of the sample.

Regarding this clone: Its antigen target is currently unknown. There are no base qualities to consult, and no much larger clone falls within one base.

In total, 630 or so healthy bone marrow donors made up the cohort. Cohort members were all nominally healthy when sampled, although unrecorded immune exposures were likely present. The donor tested CMV seropositive and was one of the 289 seropositive cohort members. A peripheral blood sample was provided by each donor, and peripheral blood mononuclear cells were used for TCR beta sequencing. Genomic DNA was extracted from the blood cell samples with the Qiagen DNeasy Blood Extraction Kit. CDR1 and CDR2 are drawn from the germline V gene: SGHAT, FQNNGV. V loses 0 bases of germline sequence and J loses 2 bases, and the interval between the two ends is 9 bases. Including cysteine and phenylalanine, the CDR3 has 15 amino acids. Only the CDR3 DNA is retained, 45 bases long and in frame from the first base.

The sequence links TRBV11-2 to TRBJ2-3; the D gene remains uncertain. The clonotype was recovered from a woman in her twenties or thirties in good health and CMV-seropositive. The sample taken for sequencing was PBMCs. The CDR3 region reads CASSLDIGDTDTQYF. The bases are TGTGCCAGCAGCTTAGATATAGGAGACACAGATACGCAGTATTTT.